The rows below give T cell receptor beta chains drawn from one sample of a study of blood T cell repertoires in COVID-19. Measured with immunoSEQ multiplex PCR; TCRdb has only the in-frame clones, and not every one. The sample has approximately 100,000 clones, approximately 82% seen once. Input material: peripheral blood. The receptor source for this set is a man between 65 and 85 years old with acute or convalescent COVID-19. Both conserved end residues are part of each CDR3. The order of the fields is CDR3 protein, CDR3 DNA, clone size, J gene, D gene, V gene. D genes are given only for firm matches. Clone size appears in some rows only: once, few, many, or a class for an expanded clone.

CASSWGLQETQYF | TGTGCCAGCAGCTGGGGACTACAAGAGACCCAGTACTTC | . | TRBJ2-5 | TRBD2 | TRBV7-2
CASSLDTNYGYTF | TGTGCCAGCAGCCTGGACACCAACTATGGCTACACCTTC | . | TRBJ1-2 | . | TRBV7-2
CATSRALDREKQFF | TGTGCCACCAGCAGAGCTCTCGACAGGGAGAAACAGTTCTTC | . | TRBJ2-1 | TRBD1 | TRBV15
CASSPPKRGAQYF | TGTGCCAGTAGTCCGCCGAAGCGGGGTGCGCAGTATTTT | . | TRBJ2-3 | TRBD2 | TRBV19
CASSLVSGGGNTIYF | TGTGCCAGCAGTTTGGTATCAGGGGGTGGAAACACCATATATTTT | . | TRBJ1-3 | TRBD1 | TRBV6-5
CASSRQAWDSPLHF | TGTGCCAGCAGTCGACAGGCCTGGGATTCACCCCTCCACTTT | once | TRBJ1-6 | . | TRBV27
CASSPFRTGNTGELFF | TGTGCCAGCAGCCCATTCCGGACAGGGAACACCGGGGAGCTGTTTTTT | . | TRBJ2-2 | TRBD1 | TRBV7-2
CASSVQGVFEKLFF | TGTGCCAGCAGCGTACAGGGGGTGTTTGAAAAACTGTTTTTT | . | TRBJ1-4 | TRBD1 | TRBV5-6
CASSRGTANEKLFF | TGTGCCAGCAGCCGGGGGACAGCAAATGAAAAACTGTTTTTT | . | TRBJ1-4 | TRBD1 | TRBV7-9
CACAKQGNTEAFF | TGTGCCTGCGCAAAACAGGGGAACACTGAAGCTTTCTTT | few | TRBJ1-1 | . | TRBV30
CASSIWPLQGIGEKLFF | TGTGCCAGTAGTATATGGCCTCTACAGGGGATCGGCGAAAAACTGTTTTTT | . | TRBJ1-4 | TRBD1 | TRBV19
CAWTPSGTASNQPQHF | TGTGCCTGGACCCCTTCCGGGACAGCAAGCAATCAGCCCCAGCATTTT | few | TRBJ1-5 | TRBD1 | TRBV30
CASSPRGSGRAWEETQYF | TGTGCCAGCAGCCCTCGCGGTAGCGGGAGGGCCTGGGAAGAGACCCAGTACTTC | . | TRBJ2-5 | TRBD2 | TRBV9
CASSQGRGGEQFF | TGCGCCAGCAGCCAAGGAAGGGGGGGTGAGCAGTTCTTC | few | TRBJ2-1 | . | TRBV4-1
CASSLQPEGETQYF | TGTGCCAGCAGTTTACAGCCCGAGGGAGAGACCCAGTACTTC | . | TRBJ2-5 | . | TRBV27
CASSVEGANSPLHF | TGTGCCAGCAGCGTAGAAGGGGCCAATTCACCCCTCCACTTT | . | TRBJ1-6 | . | TRBV9
CASSYSQNTEAFF | TGTGCCAGCAGTTACTCACAGAACACTGAAGCTTTCTTT | . | TRBJ1-1 | . | TRBV6-6
CASSTSYRGLETQYF | TGTGCCAGCAGTACATCGTACAGGGGGTTAGAGACCCAGTACTTC | . | TRBJ2-5 | TRBD1 | TRBV6-5
CAWGRVLTF | TGTGCCTGGGGTCGGGTCCTGACTTTC | . | TRBJ2-6 | . | TRBV30
CASSFLFPSEAFF | TGTGCCAGCAGCTTTTTGTTTCCCTCTGAAGCTTTCTTT | few | TRBJ1-1 | . | TRBV11-2
CASTITHSPYYEQYF | TGTGCCAGCACCATTACCCACTCCCCCTACTACGAGCAGTACTTC | . | TRBJ2-7 | . | TRBV27
CASSHHRGLTYNEQFF | TGTGCCAGCAGTCATCACAGGGGCCTTACCTACAATGAGCAGTTCTTC | once | TRBJ2-1 | TRBD1 | TRBV7-2
CASSSDKRFLKPQHF | TGCGCCAGCAGCTCTGATAAGCGGTTTTTAAAACCCCAGCATTTT | . | TRBJ1-5 | . | TRBV4-1
CAWSSTGELFF | TGTGCCTGGAGTTCTACCGGGGAGCTGTTTTTT | . | TRBJ2-2 | . | TRBV30
CASSQDEERLQETQYF | TGTGCCAGCAGCCAAGATGAGGAGCGGTTACAAGAGACCCAGTACTTC | . | TRBJ2-5 | . | TRBV3-1/TRBV3-2
CAWQGTPNSPLHF | TGTGCCTGGCAGGGGACACCTAATTCACCCCTCCACTTT | . | TRBJ1-6 | . | TRBV30
CASSALGDSPLHF | TGTGCCAGCAGTGCGCTTGGAGATTCACCCCTCCACTTT | . | TRBJ1-6 | . | TRBV2
CASSLNGRVNYGYTF | TGCGCCAGCAGCTTGAATGGGCGGGTCAACTATGGCTACACCTTC | . | TRBJ1-2 | . | TRBV5-1
CASSTAFSGNTIYF | TGTGCCTCATCGACAGCTTTCTCTGGAAACACCATATATTTT | . | TRBJ1-3 | . | TRBV30
CATFPVSSYNEQFF | TGTGCCACCTTCCCCGTGAGCTCCTACAATGAGCAGTTCTTC | . | TRBJ2-1 | . | TRBV5-6